This T cell receptor (beta chain) was profiled in a study of cytomegalovirus exposure and HLA in healthy donors. Study-level background: A later analysis reported the same platform for the 110 or so validation repertoires and the roughly 700 first-cohort repertoires. Overall study results and limits: The classifier was said to identify cytomegalovirus status with high specificity and sensitivity. While the bulk of TCR sequences proved rare, some public TCRs turned up in many donors. Confirmation was obtained in vitro that a few CMV-associated chains are specific for CMV antigens.

In this sample, this clone turned up once. Its antigen is currently unknown. The protocol was immunoSEQ multiplex PCR, while the TCRdb copy is restricted to in-frame clones and leaves out a portion. The table has some 180,000 clones, roughly 86% seen once; the top ten hold 6.5% to 7.5%. Germline CDR1 is MRHNA and CDR2 is SNTAGT. The V and J ends lost 5 bases and 8 bases, in that order; junction bases with no gene match: 6. CDR3 length: 14 amino acids. The specimen sequenced was PBMCs. The sequence was collected from a man aged 25 to 40 in good health and CMV-seropositive. The V call is TRBV6-4, the J call TRBJ2-1; 10 nucleotides agree with TRBD2. CDR3 protein: CASSLTSGIDEQFF. DNA of the CDR3: TGTGCCAGCAGTCTTACTAGCGGGATCGATGAGCAGTTCTTC.